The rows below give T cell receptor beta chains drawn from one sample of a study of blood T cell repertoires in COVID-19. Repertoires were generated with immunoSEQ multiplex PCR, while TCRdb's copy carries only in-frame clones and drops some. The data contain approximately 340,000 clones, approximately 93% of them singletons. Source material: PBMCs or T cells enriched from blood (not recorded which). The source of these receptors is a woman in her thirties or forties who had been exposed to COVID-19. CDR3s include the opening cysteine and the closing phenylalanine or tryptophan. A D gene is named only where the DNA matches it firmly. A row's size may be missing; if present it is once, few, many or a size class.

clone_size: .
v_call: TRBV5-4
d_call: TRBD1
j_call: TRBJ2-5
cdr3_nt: TGTGCCAGCAGCTTGGGACAGGGGATCGAGACCCAGTACTTC
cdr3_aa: CASSLGQGIETQYF

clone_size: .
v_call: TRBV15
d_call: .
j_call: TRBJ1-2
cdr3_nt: TGTGCCACCAGCAGAGAAGCCAGGGCTAACTATGGCTACACCTTC
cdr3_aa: CATSREARANYGYTF

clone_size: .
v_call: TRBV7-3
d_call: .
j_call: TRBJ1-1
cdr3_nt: TGTGCCAGCAGCCGGACACATAACACTGAAGCTTTCTTT
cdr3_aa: CASSRTHNTEAFF

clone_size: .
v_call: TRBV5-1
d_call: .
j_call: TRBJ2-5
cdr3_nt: TGCGCCAGCAGCTTATATACCAAGAACTTAGAGACCCAGTACTTC
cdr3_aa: CASSLYTKNLETQYF

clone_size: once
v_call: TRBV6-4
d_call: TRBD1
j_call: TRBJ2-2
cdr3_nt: TGTGCCAGCAGAACAACAGGGGGTGTAGGCACCGGGGAGCTGTTTTTT
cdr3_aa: CASRTTGGVGTGELFF

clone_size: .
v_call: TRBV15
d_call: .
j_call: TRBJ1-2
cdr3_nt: TGTGCCACCAGCAGAGAACAGGGTAACTATGGCTACACCTTC
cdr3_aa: CATSREQGNYGYTF

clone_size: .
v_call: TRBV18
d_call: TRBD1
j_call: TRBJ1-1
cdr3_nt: TGTGCCAGCTCCCAAGGGACAGGTTTGAACACTGAAGCTTTCTTT
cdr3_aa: CASSQGTGLNTEAFF

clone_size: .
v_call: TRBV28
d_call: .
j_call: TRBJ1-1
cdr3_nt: TGTGCCAGCAGACGACCTACAAGTTCGGGATTCGGGACTGAAGCTTTCTTT
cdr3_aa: CASRRPTSSGFGTEAFF

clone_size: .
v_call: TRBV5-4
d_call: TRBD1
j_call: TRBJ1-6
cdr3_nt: TGTGCCAGCAGCTGGGGACACGGGACAGGGTATGGTTCACCCCTCCACTTT
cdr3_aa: CASSWGHGTGYGSPLHF

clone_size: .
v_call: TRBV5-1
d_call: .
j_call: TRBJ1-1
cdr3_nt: TGCGCCAGCAGCTTGAACAGGTATGAAGCTTTCTTT
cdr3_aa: CASSLNRYEAFF

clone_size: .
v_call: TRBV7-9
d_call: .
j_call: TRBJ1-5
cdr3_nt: TGTGCCAGCAGCCCCCCACAGAATCAGCCCCAGCATTTT
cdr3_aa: CASSPPQNQPQHF

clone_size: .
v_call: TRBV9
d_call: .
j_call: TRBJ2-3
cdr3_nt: TGTGCCAGCAGCGGGGGTAGAGGGAGCACAGATACGCAGTATTTT
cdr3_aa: CASSGGRGSTDTQYF

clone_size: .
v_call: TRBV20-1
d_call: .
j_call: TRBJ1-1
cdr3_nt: TGCAGTGCTGGGGGGTTGACTGAAGCTTTCTTT
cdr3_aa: CSAGGLTEAFF

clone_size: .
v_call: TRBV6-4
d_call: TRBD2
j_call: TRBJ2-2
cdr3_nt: TGTGCCAGCAGTGAGGGAGGGGCCCACACCGGGGAGCTGTTTTTT
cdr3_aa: CASSEGGAHTGELFF

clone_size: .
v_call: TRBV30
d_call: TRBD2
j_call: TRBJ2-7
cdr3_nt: TGTGCCTGGAGTGTTCTTAGGCTAGCGGGAGGAAGATCCTACGAGCAGTACTTC
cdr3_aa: CAWSVLRLAGGRSYEQYF

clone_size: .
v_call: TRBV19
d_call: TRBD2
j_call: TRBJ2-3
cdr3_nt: TGTGCCAGTAGCAAGGCGGGGGTCACGCAGTATTTT
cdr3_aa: CASSKAGVTQYF

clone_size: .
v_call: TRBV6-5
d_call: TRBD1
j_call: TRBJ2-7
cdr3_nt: TGTGCCAGCAGTCCCCAGGGGGCCCCCTACGAGCAGTACTTC
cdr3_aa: CASSPQGAPYEQYF

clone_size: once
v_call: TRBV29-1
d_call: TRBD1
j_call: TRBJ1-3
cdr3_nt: TGCAGCGTTGTTTGGACAGGGAGAAACACCATATATTTT
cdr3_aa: CSVVWTGRNTIYF